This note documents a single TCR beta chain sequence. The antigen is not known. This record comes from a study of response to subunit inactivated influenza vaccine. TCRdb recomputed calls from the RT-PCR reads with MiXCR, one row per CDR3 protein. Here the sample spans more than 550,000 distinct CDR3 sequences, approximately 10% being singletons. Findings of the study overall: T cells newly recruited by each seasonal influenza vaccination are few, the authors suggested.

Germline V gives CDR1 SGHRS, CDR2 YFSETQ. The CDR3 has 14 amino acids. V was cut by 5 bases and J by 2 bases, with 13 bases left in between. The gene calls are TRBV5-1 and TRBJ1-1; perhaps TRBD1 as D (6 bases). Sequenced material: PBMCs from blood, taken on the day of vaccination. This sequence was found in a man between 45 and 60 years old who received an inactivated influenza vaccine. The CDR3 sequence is CASRNLGGNTEAFF. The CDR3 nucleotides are TGCGCCAGCAGAAACTTAGGGGGTAACACTGAAGCTTTCTTT.